Listed below are T cell receptor beta chains from one sample, sequenced in a study of shared clonotypes between healthy human individuals. Using immunoSEQ multiplex PCR, the repertoire was profiled, and TCRdb retains in-frame clones only, with some absent. The sample includes about 490,000 clones, 65% to 80% of them seen just once. The material sequenced was PBMCs. The receptor set was obtained from a woman aged 40 to 50 in good health. Some clones in this sample may be carry-over from other donors' samples. CDR3s include the opening cysteine and the closing phenylalanine or tryptophan. The D gene is left open where the match is weak. Clone size appears in some rows only: once, few, many, or a class for an expanded clone.

TRBV10-3	.	TRBJ1-4	.	CATAQKFDEKLFF	TGTGCCACTGCACAGAAGTTTGATGAAAAACTGTTTTTT
TRBV10-2	.	TRBJ2-2	few	CASGRGTGELFF	TGCGCCAGCGGGAGGGGGACCGGGGAGCTGTTTTTT
TRBV30	.	TRBJ1-6	.	CAWSVGGWNSPLHF	TGTGCCTGGAGTGTAGGAGGGTGGAATTCACCCCTCCACTTT
TRBV29-1	TRBD1	TRBJ1-2	.	CSVHIPGQGLYGYTF	TGCAGCGTTCACATTCCGGGACAGGGCCTCTATGGCTACACCTTC
TRBV7-2	TRBD2	TRBJ2-5	.	CASSWGRGEETQYF	TGTGCCAGCAGCTGGGGCCGGGGGGAAGAGACCCAGTACTTC
TRBV11-2	TRBD1	TRBJ1-4	.	CASSLYRGPTNEKLFF	TGTGCCAGCAGCTTATACAGGGGGCCAACTAATGAAAAACTGTTTTTT
TRBV14	.	TRBJ2-7	.	CASSARQGGWVEQYF	TGTGCCAGCAGCGCCAGACAGGGAGGGTGGGTCGAGCAGTACTTC
TRBV15	.	TRBJ2-1	.	CATSRPGTYNEQFF	TGTGCCACCAGCAGGCCCGGAACCTACAATGAGCAGTTCTTC
TRBV10-2	TRBD1	TRBJ2-1	.	CASTTRDRTTLRALSSYNEQFF	TGCGCCAGCACCACCCGGGACAGGACGACCCTAAGAGCCTTAAGCTCCTACAATGAGCAGTTCTTC
TRBV28	TRBD2	TRBJ2-5	.	CASRAAGVWETQYF	TGTGCCAGCAGGGCAGCGGGAGTGTGGGAGACCCAGTACTTC
TRBV2	TRBD2	TRBJ2-2	few	CASRRLAGKAGELFF	TGTGCCAGCAGGCGACTAGCGGGAAAGGCCGGGGAGCTGTTTTTT
TRBV28	.	TRBJ2-1	.	CASSLSLETNEQFF	TGTGCCAGCAGTTTATCGCTAGAGACCAATGAGCAGTTCTTC
TRBV7-8	.	TRBJ2-7	.	CASRPRDGEQYF	TGTGCCAGCAGACCGAGAGACGGCGAGCAGTACTTC
TRBV7-3	.	TRBJ2-1	.	CASSTGTFDEQFF	TGTGCCAGCAGCACTGGGACTTTCGATGAGCAGTTCTTC
TRBV7-6	TRBD2	TRBJ2-4	many	CASSLGGLAGVAKNIQYF	TGTGCCAGCAGCTTAGGGGGACTAGCGGGAGTAGCCAAAAACATTCAGTACTTC
TRBV4-2	.	TRBJ2-1	.	CASSQDSSDYNEQFF	TGTGCCAGCAGCCAAGATTCTAGCGACTACAATGAGCAGTTCTTC